This T cell receptor beta chain appears in the sequencing data of a study of blood T cell repertoires in COVID-19. The CDR3 loop spans 14 amino acids. Germline V CDR1 and CDR2: LGHNA, YNFKEQ. Trimming shortened V by 3 bases and J by 5 bases, and 12 bases separated the two germline ends. The method was immunoSEQ multiplex PCR; TCRdb's version includes in-frame clones alone and lacks a portion of them. The table has more than 150,000 clones, 80% to 90% seen once. The receptor's source is a man between 60 and 70 years old with acute or convalescent COVID-19. The chain recombines TRBV4-2 with TRBJ2-3; TRBD2 is a possible D gene (5 bases). Sequenced material: peripheral blood. The CDR3 sequence is CASSQNPSGDTQYF. The CDR3 DNA sequence: TGTGCCAGCAGCCAGAACCCAAGCGGAGATACGCAGTATTTT.